This is a list of T cell receptor beta chains from one sample in a study of a mutant IDH1 vaccine in newly diagnosed glioma. Their antigen targets remain unknown. Only in-frame clones appear in the TCRdb table, and some are missing; sequencing was by immunoSEQ multiplex PCR. The sample has over 30,000 clones; about 86% are singletons. The sequencing here drew on PBMCs, taken from a glioma patient whose treatment included an IDH1 peptide vaccine. The receptor source for this set is a man in his thirties or forties with glioma. CDR3s leave out the opening cysteine and the closing phenylalanine or tryptophan. A D gene is named only where the DNA matches it firmly.

D gene | J gene | V gene | CDR3 protein
. | TRBJ1-5 | TRBV5-8 | ASSFGGFRNQPQH
TRBD1 | TRBJ1-1 | TRBV18 | ASSPQVRGLTEAF
. | TRBJ2-3 | TRBV7-9 | ASSFGTDTQY
. | TRBJ1-2 | TRBV30 | AWSVRQDGGYT
TRBD1 | TRBJ2-3 | TRBV9 | ASSVQGVDTQY
. | TRBJ1-2 | TRBV7-8 | ASSLAGTLADYGYT
TRBD2 | TRBJ2-7 | TRBV19 | ASSIVRGSYEQY
TRBD2 | TRBJ2-7 | TRBV7-9 | ASSPWTSGSYEQY
. | TRBJ1-1 | TRBV9 | ASSVGVGDQAF
. | TRBJ2-3 | TRBV29-1 | SVSSGQGGGGTDTQY
. | TRBJ2-5 | TRBV15 | ATSKLPSAWGETQY
. | TRBJ2-3 | TRBV6-1 | ASSEGLDTQY
. | TRBJ2-7 | TRBV5-1 | ASSWGGYEQY
. | TRBJ1-4 | TRBV6-5 | ASSRTPYEKLF
. | TRBJ1-2 | TRBV19 | ASSIGQGGGYT
. | TRBJ2-5 | TRBV30 | AWSGRGIGTQY
TRBD1 | TRBJ2-7 | TRBV27 | ASSLRQGAWYEQY
. | TRBJ1-3 | TRBV10-1 | ASDTSSGNTIY
. | TRBJ1-2 | TRBV7-9 | ASSLEGAGGYT
. | TRBJ1-5 | TRBV5-6 | ASSLRLQGSNQPQH
TRBD1 | TRBJ1-2 | TRBV7-9 | ASSEPSRDREGNGYT
. | TRBJ1-5 | TRBV2 | ASSRDIKPQH
TRBD1 | TRBJ2-5 | TRBV30 | AWGDRGRMGTQY
TRBD1 | TRBJ1-5 | TRBV19 | ASSSLGEGAGQPQH
. | TRBJ1-2 | TRBV2 | ASSVEANYGYT
TRBD1 | TRBJ1-2 | TRBV5-1 | ASSSMGDRMRGGYT
TRBD2 | TRBJ2-7 | TRBV5-1 | ASSVGLAGGTSYEQY
. | TRBJ1-3 | TRBV7-9 | ASSLGDTSGNTIY
. | TRBJ1-1 | TRBV30 | AWSVFNGDTEAF
TRBD1 | TRBJ2-3 | TRBV4-3 | ASSQWAWSRGRTDTQY
. | TRBJ2-3 | TRBV4-3 | ASSPKFVRTSSTDTQY
. | TRBJ1-2 | TRBV6-4 | ASSDGESYGYT
TRBD1 | TRBJ1-1 | TRBV10-3 | AISEWNKGAQRNTEAF
. | TRBJ1-1 | TRBV5-6 | ASSLNMGNTEAF
TRBD2 | TRBJ2-3 | TRBV19 | ASSLKRGAITDTQY
. | TRBJ1-1 | TRBV5-1 | ASSAQGLTNEAF